This TCR beta chain was observed in a study of T-cell reconstitution after alpha-beta-depleted transplantation in children. V was clipped by 4 bases and J by 2 bases, with 15 bases between them. The CDR3 is made up of 15 amino acids. Germline values: CDR1 SGHDT, CDR2 YYEEEE. This clonotype has a handful of counts. Its specificity is unknown. Whole-study findings and limits: Certain patients had high TCRbeta diversity at day 60, and it came from recipient T cells and thymic progenitors that survived. Where alpha-beta T cells came from about two months after transplant was reportedly several hundred expanded graft clones. Newly generated T cells supplied most T-cell counts and diversity one year post-transplant.

Unique molecular identifiers were incorporated during preparation of the TCRbeta library. One entry per CDR3 protein results from TCRdb running MiXCR on the PCR reads. Among about 200,000 distinct CDR3 sequences listed, approximately 17% were seen once. The TCR sequence derives from a male patient aged 2 to 9 who had a stem cell transplant for acute lymphoblastic leukemia, so the T cells may come from the graft donor. The sample in question was PBMCs, mostly from graft donor cells, obtained 360 days after TCRalphabeta/CD19-depleted stem cell transplant. This sequence joins TRBV5-6 and TRBJ2-5; D is perhaps TRBD2 (5 bases). CDR3 sequence reads: CASSNPRGIQETQYF. Written as DNA, the CDR3 is TGTGCCAGCAGCAATCCCCGGGGAATTCAAGAGACCCAGTACTTC.